This TCR beta chain comes out of a study of CD4 T cells in relation to SARS-CoV-2 and coronaviruses. Study as a whole: TCR beta CDR3s were sequenced after roughly 10-day antigen culture of PBMCs.

Study-level points and caveats: Samples before the pandemic and after infection were not matched within any donor.

Method: immunoSEQ multiplex PCR; TCRdb's copy keeps in-frame clones and lacks some. This table has about 41,000 clones, over 75% appearing once. In regard to this clone: The antigen is unknown.

Sorted naive or memory CD4+ cells met CEF peptides for around eleven days. CDR1 MGHRA and CDR2 YSYEKL come from the germline V gene. Between the trimmed V and J ends, which lost 1 base and 6 bases, there was a span of 12 bases. The CDR3 contains 14 residues. The chain is built from TRBV4-1 and TRBJ1-1; D call uncertain. Source material: naive CD4+ T cells from PBMCs, cultured in vitro. The subset: naive CD4+ T cells isolated by negative enrichment. This sequence was found in an adult with COVID-19. CDR3 sequence reads: CASSQVESWAEAFF. CDR3 DNA sequence: TGCGCCAGCAGCCAAGTCGAGTCTTGGGCTGAAGCTTTCTTT.